Listed below are T cell receptor beta chains from one sample, sequenced in a study of radiotherapy plus CTLA-4 blockade in lung cancer. Using immunoSEQ multiplex PCR, the repertoire was profiled, and TCRdb retains in-frame clones only, with some absent. The profile shows 20,000 to 30,000 clones, 60% to 85% of them singletons. The source was peripheral blood, collected from a patient treated with radiotherapy plus ipilimumab. All receptors come from a human donor with non-small cell lung cancer that progressed on radiotherapy plus ipilimumab. Each CDR3 is given with its conserved first and last residue. Fields, in order: D gene, V gene, J gene, clone size, CDR3 DNA, CDR3 protein. A D gene is named only where the DNA matches it firmly. Expanded clones are given a class, and other clones once, few, many or no size at all.

>-|TRBV5-6|TRBJ1-2|-
TGTGCCAGCAGCTTGGAGCAGGAGAACTATGGCTACACCTTC
CASSLEQENYGYTF
>-|TRBV5-4|TRBJ1-1|-
TGTGCCAGCAGCTTGGTTGAAAGGGCGAACACTGAAGCTTTCTTT
CASSLVERANTEAFF
>-|TRBV19|TRBJ1-3|medium-sized
TGTGCCAGTACCACTTCTGACGCGAACTCTGGAAACACCATATATTTT
CASTTSDANSGNTIYF
>-|TRBV27|TRBJ2-3|-
TGTGCCAGCAGTTTATCACCGGGATCAGATACGCAGTATTTT
CASSLSPGSDTQYF
>TRBD1|TRBV4-1|TRBJ1-2|-
TGCGCCAGCAGCCCTCGGACAGGGGAGGATGGCTACACCTTC
CASSPRTGEDGYTF
>-|TRBV29-1|TRBJ1-1|-
TGCAGCGCTCTGATCAGCACTGAAGCTTTCTTT
CSALISTEAFF
>-|TRBV29-1|TRBJ2-3|few
TGCAGCGTTGAAATCGGCAGGGGCAGGGTGGATACGCAGTATTTT
CSVEIGRGRVDTQYF
>-|TRBV21-1|TRBJ2-5|-
TGTGCCAGCAGCAGGGGGACCCAGTACTTC
CASSRGTQYF
>TRBD1|TRBV9|TRBJ1-4|-
TGTGCCAGCAGCGGGGGACAGACCCCTAATGAAAAACTGTTTTTT
CASSGGQTPNEKLFF
>-|TRBV9|TRBJ2-3|few
TGTGCCAGCAGCCTGGGAGAAACCACAGATACGCAGTATTTT
CASSLGETTDTQYF
>-|TRBV5-1|TRBJ1-4|-
TGCGCCAGCAGCTTGGGGCCTAATGAAAAACTGTTTTTT
CASSLGPNEKLFF
>-|TRBV14|TRBJ1-2|few
TGTGCCAGCAGCCCCCTCGGGGGAGCTAACTATGGCTACACCTTC
CASSPLGGANYGYTF
>-|TRBV2|TRBJ2-1|-
TGTGCCAGCAGCAGCACCAGCTCCTACAATGAGCAGTTCTTC
CASSSTSSYNEQFF
>TRBD1|TRBV11-1|TRBJ2-7|-
TGTGCCAGCAGCCAGCAGTGGACAGGGGTTTCCTACGAGCAGTACTTC
CASSQQWTGVSYEQYF
>TRBD2|TRBV19|TRBJ2-1|once
TGTGCCAGTAGTATACGCTCGACTAGCGGGGGGGGAAGTGAGCAGTTCTTC
CASSIRSTSGGGSEQFF
>TRBD2|TRBV19|TRBJ2-1|-
TGTGCCAGTAGTACGAGCGGGAACAATGAGCAGTTCTTC
CASSTSGNNEQFF
>-|TRBV6-4|TRBJ2-2|-
TGTGCCAGCAGTTCCTGGTCCGGGGAGCTGTTTTTT
CASSSWSGELFF
>-|TRBV19|TRBJ1-5|-
TGTGCCAGTAGTATAGATAGGGGCCAGCTTGACTCCAATCAGCCCCAGCATTTT
CASSIDRGQLDSNQPQHF
>TRBD2|TRBV27|TRBJ2-3|once
TGTGCCAGCAGTTTAAGCGGGAGGGCCCCAGATACGCAGTATTTT
CASSLSGRAPDTQYF
>TRBD1|TRBV9|TRBJ1-4|-
TGTGCCAGCAACACAGGGGAAGGTGACGAAAAACTGTTTTTT
CASNTGEGDEKLFF
>-|TRBV6-5|TRBJ1-1|-
TGTGCCAGCAGTCCCGACACCCTAGAAGCTTTCTTT
CASSPDTLEAFF
>-|TRBV7-2|TRBJ1-1|once
TGTGCCAGCAGCTTAGGGGGGCCCGAAGCTTTCTTT
CASSLGGPEAFF
>-|TRBV27|TRBJ2-7|-
TGTGCCAGCAGTTTACGGGCAGGGTTATACGAGCAGTACTTC
CASSLRAGLYEQYF
>-|TRBV5-1|TRBJ1-2|-
TGCGCCAGCAGCCCCTTCGAGGTCCAATCCTATGGCTACACCTTC
CASSPFEVQSYGYTF
>TRBD2|TRBV2|TRBJ2-3|-
TGTGCCAGCAGTACTAGCGGGGGCCGCGGAGATACGCAGTATTTT
CASSTSGGRGDTQYF
>-|TRBV2|TRBJ2-1|-
TGTGCCAGTTTCTCCTACAATGAGCAGTTCTTC
CASFSYNEQFF
>-|TRBV7-9|TRBJ1-1|few
TGTGCCAGCGCAGGGGTGGCTGAAGCTTTCTTT
CASAGVAEAFF
>-|TRBV11-2|TRBJ1-6|-
TGTGCCAGCAGCACTCAGACAGGCCTTAATTCACCCCTCCACTTT
CASSTQTGLNSPLHF
>TRBD1|TRBV11-3|TRBJ1-6|-
TGTGCCAGCAGCTTAAGGCGCGGACAGGGGCTTAATTCACCCCTCCACTTT
CASSLRRGQGLNSPLHF
>-|TRBV4-1|TRBJ2-5|-
TGCGCCAGCAGCCTCCCCGCGGGCCAAGAGACCCAGTACTTC
CASSLPAGQETQYF
>TRBD1|TRBV6-1|TRBJ1-4|-
TGTGCCAGCAGTGAATCGGCGGGACAGGGTAATGAAAAACTGTTTTTT
CASSESAGQGNEKLFF
>-|TRBV7-9|TRBJ1-1|few
TGTGCCAGCAGCTTACCCGACAGCGCCCCAACAAGCGCTGAAGCTTTCTTT
CASSLPDSAPTSAEAFF
>-|TRBV2|TRBJ1-5|-
TGTGCCAGCAGACTCCGGGAGATTAGCAATCAGCCCCAGCATTTT
CASRLREISNQPQHF
>-|TRBV7-3|TRBJ2-1|once
TGTGCCAGCAGCTTAAACAGGGAAAATGAGCAGTTCTTC
CASSLNRENEQFF
>-|TRBV19|TRBJ1-5|-
TGTGCCAGTAAAAGGCAAGAGGGCTACAATCAGCCCCAGCATTTT
CASKRQEGYNQPQHF
>TRBD2|TRBV7-2|TRBJ2-1|-
TGTGCCAGCAGCCCGACTAGCGGGGCAATCTCCTACAATGAGCAGTTCTTC
CASSPTSGAISYNEQFF
>TRBD2|TRBV6-1|TRBJ2-2|-
TGTGCCAGCAGTGAACGACTAGCGGGATTTCCCACCGGGGAGCTGTTTTTT
CASSERLAGFPTGELFF
>-|TRBV2|TRBJ2-3|-
TGTGCCAGCAGCCGCCGCGGGGTAGGGACTAGCACAGATACGCAGTATTTT
CASSRRGVGTSTDTQYF
>TRBD1|TRBV6-5|TRBJ1-2|-
TGTGCCAGCAGTACCCGGACAGGGGGCAGCTATGGCTACACCTTC
CASSTRTGGSYGYTF
>-|TRBV5-1|TRBJ1-6|-
TGCGCCAGCAGCTTGGAGGTGGGGTCGAATTCACCCCTCCACTTT
CASSLEVGSNSPLHF
>-|TRBV19|TRBJ2-7|-
TGTGCCAGCAGGGCACTAGGGTCCTACGAGCAGTACTTC
CASRALGSYEQYF
>TRBD1|TRBV28|TRBJ1-5|-
TGTGCCAGCAGTTTATACAGGGGAAATCAGCCCCAGCATTTT
CASSLYRGNQPQHF
>-|TRBV10-1|TRBJ2-1|once
TGCGCCAGCAGTGAGTCGACCGCGGGTGAGCAGTTCTTC
CASSESTAGEQFF
>-|TRBV13|TRBJ2-2|-
TGTGCCAGCAGCCTCGGGACTTCGAACACCGGGGAGCTGTTTTTT
CASSLGTSNTGELFF
>-|TRBV6-5|TRBJ1-2|few
TGTGCCAGCAGTTACGGGGCGGCCAACTATGGCTACACCTTC
CASSYGAANYGYTF
>-|TRBV2|TRBJ2-3|-
TGTGCCAGCAGTGAAGGACAGGACGAAGCAGATACGCAGTATTTT
CASSEGQDEADTQYF
>-|TRBV30|TRBJ1-1|-
TGTGCCTGGAGTCTCGTAAAGGGCACTGAAGCTTTCTTT
CAWSLVKGTEAFF
>-|TRBV7-7|TRBJ2-5|-
TGTGCCAGCAGCTTAGCCCAGGGGGAGACCCAGTACTTC
CASSLAQGETQYF
>TRBD1|TRBV5-1|TRBJ2-1|-
TGCGCCAGCAGCTTGGAGGGGACAGGGATATACAATGAGCAGTTCTTC
CASSLEGTGIYNEQFF
>-|TRBV6-6|TRBJ2-3|-
TGTGCCAGCACTGCGGGGCCCCGGGGCCCAGATACGCAGTATTTT
CASTAGPRGPDTQYF
>-|TRBV5-1|TRBJ1-4|-
TGCGCCAGCTGCTCCCAGGGGTTGACTAATGAAAAACTGTTTTTT
CASCSQGLTNEKLFF
>TRBD2|TRBV28|TRBJ2-7|-
TGTGCCAGCAGTCTTAAGCGGGAGGGCCGAGGCGAGCAGTACTTC
CASSLKREGRGEQYF